This TCR beta chain is drawn from a study of OX40 agonist ivuxolimab in advanced cancers. The repertoire was sequenced with immunoSEQ multiplex PCR; TCRdb's copy has only in-frame clones and lacks some. The table lists roughly 70,000 clones, around 84% of them singletons. J gave up 0 bases and V 0 bases, and 0 bases lay outside the gene matches. This CDR3 region has 17 residues. The germline CDR1 and CDR2 sequences are SGHRS and YFSETQ. The TCR comes from an adult with an advanced solid tumor such as melanoma, head and neck, liver or kidney cancer. Material: CD4+ or CD8+ T cells sorted from blood, obtained in a trial of the OX40 agonist ivuxolimab. The genes are TRBV5-1 and TRBJ2-1; 13 bases agree with TRBD2. CDR3 protein: CASSLGTSGSSYNEQFF. The CDR3 bases are TGCGCCAGCAGCTTGGGGACTAGCGGGAGCTCCTACAATGAGCAGTTCTTC.